This T cell receptor (beta chain) was identified during a study of CD8+ T cells in alopecia areata (dated by TCRdb to the late 2010s). Describing the broader study: Treated patients were enrolled in an open-label pilot trial of oral tofacitinib, 5 to 10 mg twice daily, for moderate-to-severe alopecia areata. Tofacitinib was given for 6 to 18 months, followed by 6 months of follow-up off drug to assess delayed response and recurrence. The SALT score, which quantifies the percentage of affected scalp surface area, was used to measure disease severity in treated patients. To study T cell clonal expansion in alopecia areata, the researchers applied high-throughput TCRbeta sequencing to both the C3H/HeJ mouse model and human patients. Human TCRbeta sequencing covered scalp tissue and sorted CD4+ and CD8+ peripheral blood T cells from patchy and totalis/universalis alopecia areata patients and healthy controls. Biopsies were taken from tofacitinib-treated patients at baseline and at 4 and 24 weeks of treatment, and a later scalp biopsy was taken in several of the tofacitinib-treated patients. Scalp clonality was compared across normal scalp (n=4), patchy alopecia areata scalp (n=8), and alopecia totalis/universalis scalp (n=8). RNA came from the PAXgene miRNA kit for fixed scalp, the miRNeasy kit for PBMCs, and the RNeasy kit for mouse skin. immunoSEQ multiplex PCR using 35 Vbeta forward primers and 13 Jbeta reverse primers was used to amplify TCRbeta CDR3 regions.

The label giving this sample's time point can be read as: around 4 weeks on oral tofacitinib. What this sample's treatment or condition label stands for: oral pan-JAK inhibitor, 5-10 mg twice daily. Peripheral blood and lesional scalp punch biopsies were obtained from patients with alopecia areata. PBMCs were separated by density centrifugation and stained for CD3, CD4 and CD8, after which CD4+ and CD8+ T cells were sorted on a FACSAria. V was cut back by 4 bases and J by 3 bases, leaving a gap of 9 bases between them. The CDR3 spans 13 residues, from the cysteine through the phenylalanine. CDR3 DNA only is kept here, 39 bases in frame from base 1. The germline V gene supplies CDR1 SNHLY and CDR2 FYNNEI. As concerns this clone: Its antigen is unknown. Base qualities were left out, and no much larger clone turns up one base away.

Preparation of the library involved the immunoSEQ multiplex PCR assay. To provide template for TCR sequencing, every sample had RNA extracted and reverse transcribed into cDNA. SuperScript III was used to make first-strand cDNA, primed with a 2:1 mix of oligo-dT and random hexamers. A synthetic immune receptor repertoire was used to assess amplification bias, and residual bias was removed computationally. Regarding the original processing steps: Raw reads were preprocessed for error removal, and CDR3 was defined according to IMGT conventions as running from the conserved cysteine to phenylalanine. Clonality was calculated as 1 minus Shannon entropy normalized by log2 of the number of productive unique TCRs. CD4 or CD8 identity of scalp clones was inferred by cross-referencing scalp TCRbeta sequences with sorted blood CD4 and CD8 repertoires. Not all clones reach the TCRdb copy of this immuneACCESS table, which keeps in-frame sequences only. Checked studies attribute under half of the gap to unresolved V genes and leave the rest unexplained. That table furnishes V, J and clone size, whereas the DNA furnished D and trimming. This sample comprises 190,000 or so clones, around 60% of them detected only once. 3% to 3.5% of the sample is in the top ten clones.

Overall study results and their limits: Unlike mouse skin, where gammadelta T cells dominate, normal human skin contains resident alphabeta T cells that get sequenced too, which complicates analysis of the scalp TCR repertoire. Scalp clonality and the number of expanded CD8+ clones among the top 100 scalp clones were significantly decreased by tofacitinib. Because the treated cohort was small and had only one nonresponder, larger studies are needed to examine links between baseline CD8+ expansion and response. Many expanded lesional clones were found to persist in scalp and blood during tofacitinib treatment, and relapse after treatment cessation may be partly explained by this persistence. Higher clonality and more expanded CD8+ clones were observed in lesional scalp than in normal scalp, particularly in alopecia totalis/universalis, a finding suggestive of antigenic drive. TCR sequences shared between patients were less clear than in mice, possibly partly because of HLA diversity in the patient population.

The chain is made from TRBV2 and TRBJ1-2, with an unclear D gene assignment. Sequenced material: CD4+ T cells sorted from blood, taken at week 4, from a patient treated with tofacitinib. This receptor was identified in a human donor with alopecia areata. The CDR3 reads CASSVRRHYGYTF. Here is the DNA: TGTGCCAGCAGTGTGCGACGACACTATGGCTACACCTTC.